These T cell receptor beta chains were read from a single sample in a study of blood T cell repertoires in COVID-19. The assay was immunoSEQ multiplex PCR, and TCRdb's table has in-frame clones only and misses some. This table has about 58,000 clones, roughly four fifths appearing once. Specimen: peripheral blood. The receptors stem from a man in his 60s with COVID-19, enrolled during active disease. CDR3s include the opening cysteine and the closing phenylalanine or tryptophan. The D gene is left open where the match is weak. Part of the rows lack a size; the others show once, few, many or a class for expanded clones.

TRBV6-2/TRBV6-3	many	TRBJ2-7	TRBD1	TGTGCCAGCAGTTTGGGACAGCTTATCTCCTACGAGCAGTACTTC	CASSLGQLISYEQYF
TRBV20-1	-	TRBJ2-5	TRBD2	TGCAGTGCTAGTTGGCTAGCGGGAGTTGGTGAGACCCAGTACTTC	CSASWLAGVGETQYF
TRBV5-4	-	TRBJ2-7	TRBD2	TGTGCCAGCACACAAGCGGGAGGGTTCTACGAGCAGTACTTC	CASTQAGGFYEQYF
TRBV19	-	TRBJ2-7	-	TGTGCCAGTAGTAAGGGGGACGAGCAGTACTTC	CASSKGDEQYF
TRBV6-1	-	TRBJ1-4	-	TGTGCCAGCAGTGGCTTTCTTAGCCGGATGAGGACTAATGAAAAACTGTTTTTT	CASSGFLSRMRTNEKLFF
TRBV18	-	TRBJ2-3	-	TGTGCCAGCTCACCGGCAGGGGGCACAGATACGCAGTATTTT	CASSPAGGTDTQYF
TRBV6-5	few	TRBJ1-2	TRBD1	TGTGCCAGCAGGATGGGACAGTATGATGGCTACACCTTC	CASRMGQYDGYTF
TRBV3-1/TRBV3-2	-	TRBJ2-1	TRBD2	TGTGCCAGCAGCCACGGACTAGCAGACAATGAGCAGTTCTTC	CASSHGLADNEQFF
TRBV7-9	-	TRBJ2-5	TRBD2	TGTGCCTTTGGGATCGGGAGGGCGGGCCAAGAGACCCAGTACTTC	CAFGIGRAGQETQYF
TRBV3-1/TRBV3-2	-	TRBJ2-1	TRBD2	TGTGCCAGCAGCCAAGCCAGCGGGGGGGCCTGGGGTGAGCAGTTCTTC	CASSQASGGAWGEQFF
TRBV20-1	-	TRBJ2-7	TRBD1	TGCAGTGCGAGACAGGGGTACGAGCAGTACTTC	CSARQGYEQYF
TRBV5-6	-	TRBJ2-3	-	TGTGCCAGCAGCTTCGGTACAGATACGCAGTATTTT	CASSFGTDTQYF
TRBV11-1	-	TRBJ1-1	-	TGTGCCAGCAGCTTAGAGCCTACGCGGGCGAAAGGAGCTTTCTTT	CASSLEPTRAKGAFF
TRBV10-1	-	TRBJ1-4	-	TGCGCCAGGAATTTGGGGAGGGGTAATGAAAAACTGTTTTTT	CARNLGRGNEKLFF
TRBV6-6	-	TRBJ2-7	-	TGTGCCAGTAATAACGCAGGCCGCGATTACGAGCAGTACTTC	CASNNAGRDYEQYF
TRBV5-4	-	TRBJ1-3	-	TGTGCCAGCAGCGCGGGGCCGAGGGTCACTGGAAACACCATATATTTT	CASSAGPRVTGNTIYF
TRBV19	-	TRBJ1-3	-	TGTGCCAGTAGTATATTGGAGAACTCTGGAAACACCATATATTTT	CASSILENSGNTIYF
TRBV5-4	once	TRBJ1-1	-	TGTGCCAGCAGCCCCGCAACTCGGAACACTGAAGCTTTCTTT	CASSPATRNTEAFF
TRBV30	-	TRBJ2-3	-	TGTGCCTGGAACAACCATGAGGGGGGGACGCAGTATTTT	CAWNNHEGGTQYF
TRBV7-3	-	TRBJ2-2	-	TGTGCCAGCAGCCCCCGAGGGAACACCGGGGAGCTGTTTTTT	CASSPRGNTGELFF
TRBV12-3/TRBV12-4	-	TRBJ2-2	-	TGTGCCAGTAAACAGGGCGTGTCCGGGGAGCTGTTTTTT	CASKQGVSGELFF
TRBV6-5	-	TRBJ2-7	TRBD1	TGTGCCACTTTTTTGACAGGGGTCGTCCACGAGCAGTACTTC	CATFLTGVVHEQYF
TRBV3-1/TRBV3-2	-	TRBJ2-2	TRBD1	TGTGCCAGCAGCCACGACAGGGTATTGTACACCGGGGAGCTGTTTTTT	CASSHDRVLYTGELFF
TRBV11-3	-	TRBJ2-2	TRBD2	TGTGCCAGCAGCCGTTGGACTAGCGGTCTTTCGAACACCGGGGAGCTGTTTTTT	CASSRWTSGLSNTGELFF
TRBV2	-	TRBJ1-5	-	TGTGCCAGCACTAATGGGGGGGGCTGGAATCAGCCCCAGCATTTT	CASTNGGGWNQPQHF
TRBV5-1	once	TRBJ1-2	-	TGCGCCAGCAGCTTGGACAGTACTAACTATGGCTACACCTTC	CASSLDSTNYGYTF
TRBV6-5	-	TRBJ1-5	-	TGTGCCAGCAGGAACACAGGGCTTGACAATCAGCCCCAGCATTTT	CASRNTGLDNQPQHF
TRBV3-1/TRBV3-2	-	TRBJ2-3	TRBD2	TGTGCCAGCAGCCTGGGACTAGCGGGGGCTACCACAGATACGCAGTATTTT	CASSLGLAGATTDTQYF
TRBV7-9	-	TRBJ2-1	-	TGTGCCAGCAGCGCGTCCGGGGGTGAGCAGTTCTTC	CASSASGGEQFF
TRBV19	-	TRBJ2-6	-	TGTGCCAGTAGTATGTCGGGTAGTTCTGGGGCCAACGTCCTGACTTTC	CASSMSGSSGANVLTF
TRBV7-6	-	TRBJ1-5	TRBD1	TGTGCCAGCAGCCGACAGGGGGCTCCGACCTTT	CASSRQGAPTF
TRBV7-9	-	TRBJ1-3	TRBD1	TGTGCCAGCAGCTCACCGGGACAGGGGGTTGCTGGAAACACCATATATTTT	CASSSPGQGVAGNTIYF
TRBV2	-	TRBJ1-4	-	TGTGCCAGCAGAGCCGGTACAACTAATGAAAAACTGTTTTTT	CASRAGTTNEKLFF
TRBV7-9	-	TRBJ1-2	TRBD1	TGTGCCAGCAGCTTAGGGACAGGGACTGGGGGCTACACCTTC	CASSLGTGTGGYTF
TRBV12-5	-	TRBJ2-2	TRBD1	TGTGCTAGTGGTCTCTATCTAGTGGGACAGGAGGGAGCCGGGGAGCTGTTTTTT	CASGLYLVGQEGAGELFF
TRBV11-2	-	TRBJ2-1	TRBD2	TGTGCCAGCAGCTTAGATCGACTAGCGGGTATAAATGAGCAGTTCTTC	CASSLDRLAGINEQFF
TRBV7-9	-	TRBJ2-7	TRBD1	TGTGCCAGCAGCTTGCCAGGGGGCGTCTACGAGCAGTACTTC	CASSLPGGVYEQYF
TRBV7-9	few	TRBJ1-1	-	TGTGCCAGCAGCTTAGGATCGCCCCGGGGCACTGAAGCTTTCTTT	CASSLGSPRGTEAFF
TRBV7-9	few	TRBJ1-2	-	TGTGCCAGCAGCTTGGGCCCTGCTAACTATGGCTACACCTTC	CASSLGPANYGYTF
TRBV11-3	-	TRBJ2-3	TRBD1	TGTGCCAGCAGCCCAGGGACAGAATTCACAGATACGCAGTATTTT	CASSPGTEFTDTQYF
TRBV3-1/TRBV3-2	-	TRBJ1-2	-	TGTGCCAGCAGCCAAGAACGGGGGGGTGGCTACACCTTC	CASSQERGGGYTF
TRBV10-3	-	TRBJ2-1	TRBD1	TGTGCCATCAGTAGATGGGACAGGGGGGAGAATGAGCAGTTCTTC	CAISRWDRGENEQFF